The next 25 T cell receptor beta chains were all read from a single sample in a study of T cells in Graves' hyperthyroidism and ophthalmopathy. The TCR beta CDR3 regions underwent amplification using RNA transcripts as the source. HTBI primers were the set used in a first-round RT-PCR of the TCR CDR3. TCRdb redid the calling of the multiplex PCR reads with MiXCR, one entry per CDR3 protein. The sample lists around 500,000 distinct CDR3 sequences, about 20% occurring once. The specimen sequenced was blood. The receptors stem from a woman in her 70s with Graves' ophthalmopathy.

A word on this clonotype: With a much larger clone just one base away, this may be a read error. This chain joins TRBV30 and TRBJ1-1, with unresolved D. CDR3 length: 13 amino acids. Trimming took off 6 bases at V and 7 bases at J, with 18 bases between the two ends. CDR1 GTSNPN and CDR2 SVGIG come from the germline V gene (reference sequence). In nucleotides, the CDR3 is TGTGCCTGCACCCCCCTCCGAGGGAGTGAAGCTTTCTTT. Its protein is CACTPLRGSEAFF.

This clonotype has only a few counts. This likely comes from a read error, as the CDR3 has no conserved phenylalanine or tryptophan at its end. The V gene is TRBV11-3, the J gene TRBJ1-1; maybe TRBD1 (6 bases). From germline, CDR1 is SGHNT and CDR2 YENEEA. The V end was cut by 3 bases, the J end by 2 bases, with 10 bases between. This CDR3 contains 14 residues. CDR3 coding DNA: TGTGCCAGCAGCTTGGGCAGGGGCAACACTGAAGCTTTCCTT. This sequence encodes CASSLGRGNTEAFL.

This clonotype has only a few counts. The chain combines TRBV27 with TRBJ1-2; 10 nucleotides match TRBD1. This CDR3 comprises 13 residues. The V gene's germline CDR1 is MNHEY and CDR2 SMNVEV (reference sequence). The trim removed 7 bases at V and 8 bases at J, leaving 7 bases unmatched. The CDR3 DNA reads TGTGCCAGCAAACCGGGACAGGGGCAAGGCTACACCTTC. It translates to CASKPGQGQGYTF.

This clonotype appeared a few times. V gene TRBV15 combines with J gene TRBJ1-4; TRBD1 agrees at 7 bases. J lost 7 bases, V lost 0 bases, and 8 bases had no gene match. CDR1 LNHNV and CDR2 YYDKDF come from the germline V gene (reference sequence). The CDR3 has 16 residues. The CDR3 region has the DNA TGTGCCACCAGCAGAGAGCAAACCTACAGGGGTGAAAAACTGTTTTTT. Translated, it gives CATSREQTYRGEKLFF.

This clonotype was seen more than once but under ten times. This chain uses TRBV5-1 with TRBJ2-2; 8 bases match TRBD1. V gave up 3 bases and J gave up 4 bases; unmatched junction bases: 11. The CDR3 consists of 17 residues. The germline gives CDR1 SGHRS, CDR2 YFSETQ. The CDR3 loop reads CASSWRTGTDGTGELFF. CDR3 sequence (DNA): TGCGCCAGCAGCTGGCGGACAGGGACCGACGGCACCGGGGAGCTGTTTTTT.

This clonotype occurred many times. The J gene is TRBJ2-7, the V gene TRBV12-3 or TRBV12-4; 10 bases are shared with TRBD1. The trim removed 3 bases at V and 3 bases at J, leaving 8 bases unmatched. The CDR3 contains 16 residues. In nucleotides, the CDR3 is TGTGCCAGCAGTTTGGTTCTGGGACAGGGGCACTACGAGCAGTACTTC. The encoded protein is CASSLVLGQGHYEQYF.

This clonotype was recorded a few times. For the CDR3, the DNA is TGTGCCAGCAGCCTAGCGGGAGTGGTATATACGCAGTATTTT. Residues: CASSLAGVVYTQYF. V gene TRBV3-1 combines with J gene TRBJ2-3, with TRBD2 matching 9 bases. Germline V gene data show CDR1 as LGHDT and CDR2 as YNNKEL (reference sequence). J was trimmed by 7 bases and V by 4 bases; bases with no gene match: 6. The CDR3 loop spans 14 amino acids.

The chain couples TRBV2 to TRBJ2-2; D ambiguous. CDR3 size: 15 residues. Germline loops: CDR1 SNHLY, CDR2 FYNNEI. V was cut by 3 bases and J by 5 bases, with 13 bases left in between. The CDR3 protein is CASSESAPSTGELFF. The CDR3 DNA reads as TGTGCCAGCAGTGAGTCAGCCCCGAGTACCGGGGAGCTGTTTTTT.

V gene TRBV7-9 combines with J gene TRBJ2-1, with 13 bases lining up with TRBD2. From germline, CDR1 is SEHNR and CDR2 FQNEAQ (reference sequence). The CDR3 loop spans 18 amino acids. Losses at the gene ends were 5 bases for V and 0 bases for J; bases not matched to a gene: 7. CDR3 region: CASSPPGLAGSSYNEQFF. The CDR3 nucleotides are TGTGCCAGCAGCCCCCCGGGACTAGCGGGGAGCTCCTACAATGAGCAGTTCTTC.

The genes are TRBV7-2 and TRBJ1-1, with D perhaps TRBD1 (6 bases). Germline CDR1 is SGHTA and CDR2 is FQGNSA. The CDR3 spans 16 residues. V was trimmed by 3 bases and J by 10 bases, leaving 24 bases between them. CDR3 nucleotide sequence: TGTGCCAGCAGCTTTAGAATTGGGATTGGTGCAGGGGTAGCTTTCTTT. Translated: CASSFRIGIGAGVAFF.

This clonotype was found many times. This chain links TRBV12-3 or TRBV12-4 with TRBJ1-6; no clear D gene. The CDR3 loop spans 13 amino acids. The V and J ends lost 5 bases and 3 bases respectively, with 5 bases between them. For the CDR3, the DNA is TGTGCCAGCAGTCAAATCTATAATTCACCCCTCCACTTT. As protein: CASSQIYNSPLHF.

This clonotype came up a few times. DNA for the CDR3: TGTGCCACCAGTGACCGGCGGACGGAGGCGGGTGAAAAACTGTTTTTT. Translating it yields CATSDRRTEAGEKLFF. V is TRBV24-1 and J is TRBJ1-4; D uncertain. Germline V CDR1 and CDR2: KGHDR, SFDVKD. The CDR3 runs to 16 residues. V was shortened by 4 bases and J by 7 bases, with 18 bases between the two germline ends.

At least ten counts were recorded for this clonotype. The rearrangement joins TRBV29-1 to TRBJ2-1; TRBD1 agrees at 11 bases. This CDR3 comprises 15 residues. V lost 7 bases and J lost 7; bases outside the gene matches: 12. Per germline, CDR1 SQVTM and CDR2 ANQGSEA. The CDR3 bases are TGCAGCGGAGGACATGGGGGACAGGGGGGGAATGAGCAGTTCTTC. This translates into CSGGHGGQGGNEQFF.

The V and J genes are TRBV5-4 and TRBJ2-3, with 7 bases lining up with TRBD1. The CDR3 consists of 15 residues. With 2 bases clipped from V and 4 bases from J, the junction kept 7 bases outside the gene matches. The germline V gene has CDR1 SGHNT and CDR2 YYREEE (reference sequence). CDR3 DNA sequence: TGTGCCAGCAGCTTTGAACAGGGGATATCAGATACGCAGTATTTT. This gives the protein CASSFEQGISDTQYF.

This clonotype was seen a handful of times. V usage is TRBV27 and J usage is TRBJ1-4; TRBD1 matches at 7 bases. Per germline, CDR1 MNHEY and CDR2 SMNVEV (reference sequence). CDR3 length equals 14 residues. J lost 3 bases, V lost 5 bases, and 3 bases had no gene match. The CDR3 spells CASSRQGPNEKLFF. As DNA, the CDR3 is TGTGCCAGCAGTCGACAGGGTCCTAATGAAAAACTGTTTTTT.

The chain links TRBV3-1 to TRBJ2-4, with a possible D match to TRBD2 (5 bases). Per germline, CDR1 LGHDT and CDR2 YNNKEL (reference sequence). This CDR3 spans 16 amino acids. Trimming pared 4 bases from V and 0 bases from J, leaving 13 bases between. CDR3 DNA sequence: TGTGCCAGCAGCCTGAAGACGGGATTAGCCAAAAACATTCAGTACTTC. Translating it yields CASSLKTGLAKNIQYF.

The chain combines TRBV29-1 with TRBJ2-1; the match to TRBD1 covers 8 bases. V lost 7 bases and J lost 9; bases outside the gene matches: 20. Germline lookup yields CDR1 SQVTM and CDR2 ANQGSEA. The CDR3 extends over 16 amino acids. The CDR3 DNA sequence: TGCAGCGCACAAGGGAGGACAGGGTCGTTGGTTGGTGAGCAGTTCTTC. Translated: CSAQGRTGSLVGEQFF.

The chain carries TRBV9 and TRBJ2-7; 10 positions agree with TRBD1. The CDR3 extends over 13 amino acids. With V trimmed by 3 bases and J by 9 bases, 6 bases remained unmatched. CDR1 SGDLS and CDR2 YYNGEE come from the germline V gene. The CDR3 DNA is TGTGCCAGCAGCGAAGAGACAGGGGGCCGGCAGTACTTC. It encodes CASSEETGGRQYF.

This chain links TRBV28 with TRBJ2-7; D is unclear. CDR1 MDHEN and CDR2 SYDVKM come from the germline V gene. This CDR3 comprises 12 residues. The V gene lost 6 bases and the J gene lost 2 bases, with 8 bases spanning the gap. The CDR3 region has the DNA TGTGCCAGCAGGGAAGGACCCTACGAGCAGTACTTC. Amino acids: CASREGPYEQYF.

This clonotype has only a few counts. The CDR3 is CSASKGGPNTGELFF. The CDR3 coding sequence is TGCAGTGCTAGCAAGGGCGGACCGAACACCGGGGAGCTGTTTTTT. This sequence joins TRBV20-1 and TRBJ2-2, with D unresolved. V was cut by 3 bases and J by 0 bases, with 11 bases left in between. Germline CDR1 reads DFQATT; CDR2 reads SNEGSKA (reference sequence). The CDR3 runs to 15 residues.

The sample holds a few counts of this clonotype. The rearrangement links TRBV12-3 or TRBV12-4 to TRBJ1-5, with a possible D match to TRBD1 (5 bases). With 6 bases removed from V and 9 bases from J, the gap between germline ends came to 12 bases. The CDR3 is 12 residues long. The CDR3 reads CASSRDGGPQHF. The CDR3 nucleotides read TGTGCCAGCAGCCGGGACGGAGGGCCCCAGCATTTT.

This clonotype was seen ten or more times. The chain employs TRBV28 and TRBJ1-2, with a weak D call TRBD1 (6 bases). V dropped 2 bases and J dropped 8 bases, with 12 bases sitting between them. This CDR3 contains 13 residues. Germline-derived CDR1 and CDR2 are MDHEN and SYDVKM. This chain's CDR3 is CASSLRRGFGYTF. The CDR3 coding sequence is TGTGCCAGCAGTTTACGCAGGGGTTTCGGCTACACCTTC.

The sample holds a few counts of this clonotype. This CDR3 reads CASSLTGQAQETQYF. The CDR3 coding sequence is TGCGCCAGCAGCCTTACGGGACAGGCCCAAGAGACCCAGTACTTC. The chain uses TRBV4-1 and TRBJ2-5, with 8 bases fitting TRBD1. The V and J ends lost 4 bases and 1 base, in that order; junction bases with no gene match: 5. This CDR3 is 15 amino acids long. The germline gives CDR1 MGHRA, CDR2 YSYEKL.

This clonotype occurred a few times. The chain employs TRBV20-1 and TRBJ2-7; D might be TRBD2 (5 bases). V gave up 6 bases and J gave up 0 bases, with 15 bases separating them. The CDR3 runs 14 residues. Germline V gene data show CDR1 as DFQATT and CDR2 as SNEGSKA (reference sequence). Written as DNA, the CDR3 is TGCAGTGCCGAGGGAAGCCTAAGCTCCTACGAGCAGTACTTC. Its translation is CSAEGSLSSYEQYF.

This clonotype was picked up a small number of times. This chain connects TRBV28 to TRBJ1-3; D is unclear. CDR1 and CDR2 (germline): MDHEN, SYDVKM. This CDR3 is built from 14 residues. The germline V and J ends were trimmed by 3 bases and 2 bases, with 8 bases remaining between them. The CDR3 here is CASSFRNAGNTIYF. CDR3 in DNA: TGTGCCAGCAGTTTTCGAAACGCTGGAAACACCATATATTTT.